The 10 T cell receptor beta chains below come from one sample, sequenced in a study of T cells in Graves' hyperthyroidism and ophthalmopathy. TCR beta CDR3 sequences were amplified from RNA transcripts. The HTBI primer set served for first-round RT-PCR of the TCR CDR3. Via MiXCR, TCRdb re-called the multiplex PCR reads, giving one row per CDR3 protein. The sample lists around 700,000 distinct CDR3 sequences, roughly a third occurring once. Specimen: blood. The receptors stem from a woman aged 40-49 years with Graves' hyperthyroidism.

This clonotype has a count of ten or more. CDR3 loop: CASSMFGDRETQYF. The DNA for the CDR3 is TGTGCCAGTAGTATGTTCGGGGATAGGGAGACCCAGTACTTC. The chain couples TRBV19 to TRBJ2-5; possibly TRBD2 for D (5 bases). Germline CDR1 LNHDA, CDR2 SQIVND (reference sequence). CDR3 length: 14 residues. V was cut by 3 bases and J by 5 bases, with 13 bases left in between.

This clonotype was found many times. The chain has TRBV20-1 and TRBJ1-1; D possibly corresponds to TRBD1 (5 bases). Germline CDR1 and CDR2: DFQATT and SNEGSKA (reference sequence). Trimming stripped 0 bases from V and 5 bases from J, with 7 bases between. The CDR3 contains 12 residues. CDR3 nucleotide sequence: TGCAGTGCTAGAGATGAGGGGACTGAAGCTTTCTTT. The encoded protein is CSARDEGTEAFF.

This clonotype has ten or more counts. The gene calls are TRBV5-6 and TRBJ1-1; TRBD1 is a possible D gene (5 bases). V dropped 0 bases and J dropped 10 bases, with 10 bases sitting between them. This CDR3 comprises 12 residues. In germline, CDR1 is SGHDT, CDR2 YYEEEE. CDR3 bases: TGTGCCAGCAGCTTGGTTCGTGGGGCAGCTTTCTTT. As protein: CASSLVRGAAFF.

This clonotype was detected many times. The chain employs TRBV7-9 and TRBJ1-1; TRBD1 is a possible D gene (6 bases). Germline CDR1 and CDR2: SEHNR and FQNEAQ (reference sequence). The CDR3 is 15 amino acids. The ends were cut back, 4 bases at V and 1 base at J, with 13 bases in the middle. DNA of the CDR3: TGTGCCAGCAGCTCTCAGGGGAGCTCGAACACTGAAGCTTTCTTT. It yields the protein CASSSQGSSNTEAFF.

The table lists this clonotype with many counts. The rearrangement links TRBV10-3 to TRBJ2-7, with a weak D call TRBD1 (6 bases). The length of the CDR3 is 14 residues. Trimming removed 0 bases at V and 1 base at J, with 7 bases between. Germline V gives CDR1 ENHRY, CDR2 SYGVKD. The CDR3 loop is CAISESRGSYEQYF. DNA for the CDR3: TGTGCCATCAGTGAGTCAAGGGGGTCCTACGAGCAGTACTTC.

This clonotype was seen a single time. The CDR3 reads CAGQGRLNTGELFF. CDR3 nucleotides: TGTGCCGGTCAGGGTCGCCTGAACACCGGGGAGCTGTTTTTT. This chain connects TRBV28 to TRBJ2-2; D possibly corresponds to TRBD1 (5 bases). The CDR3 runs 14 residues. The V gene's germline CDR1 is MDHEN and CDR2 SYDVKM. V lost 11 bases and J lost 1, with 14 bases in between.

For the CDR3, the DNA is TGTGCCATCAGTGCAGGGTCCGAGACCCAGTACTTC. This translates into CAISAGSETQYF. The chain combines TRBV10-3 with TRBJ2-5, with D perhaps matching TRBD1 (5 bases). Germline CDR1 ENHRY, CDR2 SYGVKD. The V and J ends lost 4 bases and 5 bases respectively, with 8 bases between them. The CDR3 covers 12 residues.

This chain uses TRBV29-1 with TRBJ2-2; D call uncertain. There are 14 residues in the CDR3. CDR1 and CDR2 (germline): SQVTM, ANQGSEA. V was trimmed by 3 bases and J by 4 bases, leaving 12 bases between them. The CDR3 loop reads CSVESLRGTGELFF. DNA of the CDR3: TGCAGCGTTGAGAGCCTTCGTGGCACCGGGGAGCTGTTTTTT.

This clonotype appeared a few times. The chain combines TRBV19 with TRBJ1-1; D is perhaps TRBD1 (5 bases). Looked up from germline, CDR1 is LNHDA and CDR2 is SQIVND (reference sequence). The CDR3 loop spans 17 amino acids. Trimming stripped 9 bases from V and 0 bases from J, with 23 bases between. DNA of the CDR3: TGTGCCAGCTCCTGGGTAGGGGTTCGTATCATGAACACTGAAGCTTTCTTT. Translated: CASSWVGVRIMNTEAFF.

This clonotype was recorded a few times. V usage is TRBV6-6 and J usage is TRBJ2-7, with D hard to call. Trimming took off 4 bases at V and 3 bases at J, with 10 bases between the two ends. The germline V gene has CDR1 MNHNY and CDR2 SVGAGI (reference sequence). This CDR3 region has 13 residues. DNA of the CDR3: TGTGCCAGCAGTTTGAAGGACGTCTACGAGCAGTACTTC. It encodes CASSLKDVYEQYF.